This TCR beta chain was sequenced for a study of identical twins. TCRdb ran MiXCR on the 5' RACE reads and lists one entry per CDR3 protein. Counted here are hundreds of thousands of distinct CDR3 sequences, roughly 20% occurring once; the ten biggest clones make up over 4%. The CDR3 totals 13 residues. The V gene lost 3 bases and the J gene lost 5 bases, with 13 bases spanning the gap. Germline CDR1 is DFQATT and CDR2 is SNEGSKA (reference sequence). The same data also contributed to another study, on T cells expressing NK-cell markers.

The sequencing sample was made of PBMCs. The chain recombines TRBV20-1 with TRBJ2-5, with D hard to call. The sequence was obtained from a woman aged 18-30 years in good health. The CDR3 DNA sequence: TGCAGTGCTAGCGACGGCAGTCGGGAGACCCAGTACTTC. It codes for CSASDGSRETQYF.